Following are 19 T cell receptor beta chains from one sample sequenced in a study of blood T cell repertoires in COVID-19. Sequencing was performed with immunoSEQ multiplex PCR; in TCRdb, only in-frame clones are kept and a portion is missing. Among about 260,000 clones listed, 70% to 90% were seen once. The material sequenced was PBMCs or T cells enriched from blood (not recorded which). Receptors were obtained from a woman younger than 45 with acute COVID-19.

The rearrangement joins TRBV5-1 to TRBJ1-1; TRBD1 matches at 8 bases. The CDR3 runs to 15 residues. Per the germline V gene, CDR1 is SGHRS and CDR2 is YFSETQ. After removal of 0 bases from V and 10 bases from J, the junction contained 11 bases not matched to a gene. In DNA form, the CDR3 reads TGCGCCAGCAGCTTGGAGGGGACAGGCGGAGTGGTAGCTTTCTTT. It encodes CASSLEGTGGVVAFF.

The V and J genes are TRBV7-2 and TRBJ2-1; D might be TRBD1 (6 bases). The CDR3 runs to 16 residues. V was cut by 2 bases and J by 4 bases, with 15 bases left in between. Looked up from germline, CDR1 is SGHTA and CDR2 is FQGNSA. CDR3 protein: CASSLRGQGLYNEQFF. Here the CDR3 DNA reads TGTGCCAGCAGCTTACGAGGGCAGGGGCTTTACAATGAGCAGTTCTTC.

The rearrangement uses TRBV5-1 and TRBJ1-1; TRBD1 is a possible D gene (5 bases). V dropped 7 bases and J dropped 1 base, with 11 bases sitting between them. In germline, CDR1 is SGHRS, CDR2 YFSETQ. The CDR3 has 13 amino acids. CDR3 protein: CASSAGGNTEAFF. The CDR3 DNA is TGCGCCAGCTCGGCGGGGGGGAACACTGAAGCTTTCTTT.

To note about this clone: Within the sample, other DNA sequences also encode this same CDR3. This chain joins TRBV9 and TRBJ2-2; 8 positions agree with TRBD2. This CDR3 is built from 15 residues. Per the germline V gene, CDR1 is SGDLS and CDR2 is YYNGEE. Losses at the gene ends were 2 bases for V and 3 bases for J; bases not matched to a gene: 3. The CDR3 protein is CASSVGLADTGELFF. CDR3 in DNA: TGTGCCAGCAGCGTTGGACTAGCAGACACCGGGGAGCTGTTTTTT.

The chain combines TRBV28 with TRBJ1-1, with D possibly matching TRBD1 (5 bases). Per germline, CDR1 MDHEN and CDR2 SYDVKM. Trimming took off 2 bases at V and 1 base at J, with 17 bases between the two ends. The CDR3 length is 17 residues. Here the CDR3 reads CASSLGGGGFGNTEAFF. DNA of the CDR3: TGTGCCAGCAGTTTAGGTGGGGGGGGGTTTGGGAACACTGAAGCTTTCTTT.

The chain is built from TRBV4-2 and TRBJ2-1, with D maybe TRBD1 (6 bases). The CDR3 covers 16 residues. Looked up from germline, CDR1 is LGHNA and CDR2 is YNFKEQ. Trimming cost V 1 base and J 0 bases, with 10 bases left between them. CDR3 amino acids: CASSQVRGISYNEQFF. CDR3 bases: TGTGCCAGCAGCCAAGTTAGGGGGATCTCCTACAATGAGCAGTTCTTC.

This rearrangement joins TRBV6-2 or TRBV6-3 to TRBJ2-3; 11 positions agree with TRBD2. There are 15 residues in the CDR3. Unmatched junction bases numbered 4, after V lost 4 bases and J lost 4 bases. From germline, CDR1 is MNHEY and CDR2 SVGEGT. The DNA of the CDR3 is TGTGCCAGCAGTTCTTTAGCGGGAGGGCCAGATACGCAGTATTTT. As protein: CASSSLAGGPDTQYF.

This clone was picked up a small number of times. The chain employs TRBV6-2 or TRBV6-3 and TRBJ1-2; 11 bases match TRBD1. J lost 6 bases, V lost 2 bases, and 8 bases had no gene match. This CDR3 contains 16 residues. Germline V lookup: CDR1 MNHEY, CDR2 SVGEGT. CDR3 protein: CASSYVIGQGADGYTF. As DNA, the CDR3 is TGTGCCAGCAGTTACGTGATCGGACAGGGGGCGGATGGCTACACCTTC.

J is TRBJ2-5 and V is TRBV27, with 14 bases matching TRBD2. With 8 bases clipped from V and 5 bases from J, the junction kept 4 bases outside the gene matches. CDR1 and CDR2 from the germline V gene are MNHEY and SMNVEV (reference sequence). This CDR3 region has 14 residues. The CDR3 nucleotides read TGTGCCAGCGGGACTAGCGGGAGTTGGGAGACCCAGTACTTC. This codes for CASGTSGSWETQYF.

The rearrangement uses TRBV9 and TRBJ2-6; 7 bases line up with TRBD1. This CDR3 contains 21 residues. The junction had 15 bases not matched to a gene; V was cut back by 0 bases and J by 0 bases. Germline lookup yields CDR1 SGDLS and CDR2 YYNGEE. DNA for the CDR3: TGTGCCAGCAGCGTAGGGGGGCCGGGTGGACAGGTCCGCTCTGGGGCCAACGTCCTGACTTTC. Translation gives CASSVGGPGGQVRSGANVLTF.

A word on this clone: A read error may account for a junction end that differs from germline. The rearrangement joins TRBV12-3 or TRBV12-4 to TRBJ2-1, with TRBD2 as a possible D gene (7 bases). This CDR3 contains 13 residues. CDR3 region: CASRHRDYDEQFF. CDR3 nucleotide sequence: TGTGCCAGCAGACACAGGGACTACGATGAGCAGTTCTTC.

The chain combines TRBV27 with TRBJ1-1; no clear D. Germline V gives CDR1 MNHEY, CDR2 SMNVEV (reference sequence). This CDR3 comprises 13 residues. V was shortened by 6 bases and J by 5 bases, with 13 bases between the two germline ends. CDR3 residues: CASRLPRGTEAFF. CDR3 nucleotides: TGTGCCAGCAGACTGCCAAGAGGGACTGAAGCTTTCTTT.

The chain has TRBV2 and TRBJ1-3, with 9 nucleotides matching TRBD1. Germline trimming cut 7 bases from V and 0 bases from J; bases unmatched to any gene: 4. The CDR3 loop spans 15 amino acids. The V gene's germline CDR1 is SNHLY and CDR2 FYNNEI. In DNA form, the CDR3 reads TGTGCCAGCACCCCACAGGGGGCCTCTGGAAACACCATATATTTT. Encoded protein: CASTPQGASGNTIYF.

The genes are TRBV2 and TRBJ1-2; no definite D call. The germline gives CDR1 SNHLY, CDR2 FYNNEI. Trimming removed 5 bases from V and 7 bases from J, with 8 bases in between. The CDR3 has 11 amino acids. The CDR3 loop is CASSLEGGYTF. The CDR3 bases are TGTGCCAGCAGTTTAGAGGGTGGCTACACCTTC.

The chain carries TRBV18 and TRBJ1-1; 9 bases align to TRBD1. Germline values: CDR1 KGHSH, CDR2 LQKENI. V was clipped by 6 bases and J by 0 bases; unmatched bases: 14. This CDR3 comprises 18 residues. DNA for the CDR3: TGTGCCAGCTCGGAATGGGACAGGGAGGTTGTAATGAACACTGAAGCTTTCTTT. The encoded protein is CASSEWDREVVMNTEAFF.

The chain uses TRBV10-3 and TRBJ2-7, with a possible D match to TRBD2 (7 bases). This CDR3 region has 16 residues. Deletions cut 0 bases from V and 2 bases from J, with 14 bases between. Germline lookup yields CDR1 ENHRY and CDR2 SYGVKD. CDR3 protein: CAISESRGAGPYEQYF. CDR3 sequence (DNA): TGTGCCATCAGTGAGTCCAGGGGAGCGGGGCCCTACGAGCAGTACTTC.

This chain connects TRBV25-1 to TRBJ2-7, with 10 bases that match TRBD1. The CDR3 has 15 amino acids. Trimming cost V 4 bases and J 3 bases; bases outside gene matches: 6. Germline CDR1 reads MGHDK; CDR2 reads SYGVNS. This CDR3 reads CASSGPGQGHYEQYF. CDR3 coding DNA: TGTGCCAGCAGTGGACCGGGACAGGGGCACTACGAGCAGTACTTC.

CDR3 residues: CASSQPDREANYGYTF. DNA for the CDR3: TGTGCCAGCAGCCAACCTGACAGAGAAGCTAACTATGGCTACACCTTC. The chain employs TRBV4-2 and TRBJ1-2, with D perhaps matching TRBD1 (5 bases). The length of the CDR3 is 16 residues. The germline gives CDR1 LGHNA, CDR2 YNFKEQ. V was trimmed by 2 bases and J by 0 bases, leaving 13 bases between them.

The CDR3 spells CASSLVNRGGNEKLFF. DNA of the CDR3: TGCGCCAGCAGCTTGGTAAACAGGGGCGGTAATGAAAAACTGTTTTTT. The chain uses TRBV5-1 and TRBJ1-4; TRBD1 matches at 7 bases. The CDR3 covers 16 residues. J was trimmed by 4 bases and V by 0 bases; bases with no gene match: 6. Per the germline V gene, CDR1 is SGHRS and CDR2 is YFSETQ. The variable domain in full, completed from reference TRBV5-1 and TRBJ1-4, reads KAGVTQTPRYLIKTRGQQVTLSCSPISGHRSVSWYQQTPGQGLQFLFEYFSETQRNKGNFPGRFSGRQFSNSRSEMNVSTLELGDSALYLCASSLVNRGGNEKLFFGSGTQLSVL.